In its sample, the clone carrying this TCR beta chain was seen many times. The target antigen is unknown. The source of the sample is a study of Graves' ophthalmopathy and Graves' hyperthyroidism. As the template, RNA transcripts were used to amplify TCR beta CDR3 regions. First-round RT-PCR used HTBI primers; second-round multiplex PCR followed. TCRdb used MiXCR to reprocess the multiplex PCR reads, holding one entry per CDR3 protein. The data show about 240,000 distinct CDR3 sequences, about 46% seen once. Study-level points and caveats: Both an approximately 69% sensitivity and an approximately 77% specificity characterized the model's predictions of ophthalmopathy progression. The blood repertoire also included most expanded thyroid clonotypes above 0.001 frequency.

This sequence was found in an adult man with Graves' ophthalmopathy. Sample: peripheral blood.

This CDR3 reads CASSVPGGRNSPLHF. The CDR3 DNA sequence: TGTGCCAGCAGTGTTCCAGGGGGTCGGAATTCACCCCTCCACTTT. The V gene is TRBV25-1, the J gene TRBJ1-6; TRBD1 aligns across 7 bases. Germline CDR1 reads MGHDK; CDR2 reads SYGVNS. The CDR3 spans 15 residues. Losses at the gene ends were 4 bases for V and 7 bases for J; bases not matched to a gene: 7.